This is a list of T cell receptor beta chains from one sample in a study of blood T cell repertoires in COVID-19. Profiled with immunoSEQ multiplex PCR; TCRdb holds only in-frame clones, not every one. There are roughly 80,000 clones in the sample; around 80% occur only once, and under 35% lies in the top ten. The sequenced sample consisted of peripheral blood. These receptors were obtained from a woman of 80 years or more with acute or convalescent COVID-19. The CDR3 runs from the conserved cysteine through the conserved F or W. The order of the fields is V gene, D gene, clone size, J gene, CDR3 protein, CDR3 DNA. A D gene is named only where the DNA matches it firmly. Clone size is not always given. Where it is, it says once, few, many or a class for expanded clones.

>TRBV7-2|-|-|TRBJ2-7
CASSLDRGKREQYF
TGTGCCAGCAGCTTAGACCGCGGAAAGAGGGAGCAGTACTTC
>TRBV3-1/TRBV3-2|-|few|TRBJ2-1
CASSQGGLLNEQFF
TGTGCCAGCAGCCAAGGCGGTCTACTCAATGAGCAGTTCTTC
>TRBV6-4|-|-|TRBJ1-2
CASSPGVIGYGYTF
TGTGCCAGCAGCCCAGGGGTGATCGGTTATGGCTACACCTTC
>TRBV29-1|TRBD2|-|TRBJ2-7
CSATGTSGSYEQYF
TGCAGCGCAACCGGGACTAGCGGGAGCTACGAGCAGTACTTC
>TRBV4-3|-|-|TRBJ2-2
CASSQGLSPGELFF
TGCGCCAGCAGCCAAGGGCTCTCACCGGGTGAGCTGTTTTTT
>TRBV19|TRBD1|-|TRBJ1-2
CASSFHRDRADYGYTF
TGTGCCAGTAGTTTTCACCGGGACAGGGCAGACTATGGCTACACCTTC
>TRBV6-5|TRBD2|-|TRBJ2-3
CASSTRLAGGDTQYF
TGTGCCAGCAGTACCCGACTAGCCGGAGGAGATACGCAGTATTTT
>TRBV30|-|-|TRBJ2-5
CAWSMGAGTETQYF
TGTGCCTGGAGTATGGGGGCCGGAACAGAGACCCAGTACTTC
>TRBV30|-|-|TRBJ1-5
CAWSPPPQAGSNQPQHF
TGTGCCTGGTCTCCTCCCCCCCAGGCGGGAAGCAATCAGCCCCAGCATTTT
>TRBV11-3|-|-|TRBJ1-5
CASIEPGRNQPQHF
TGTGCCAGCATCGAACCCGGGAGGAATCAGCCCCAGCATTTT
>TRBV27|TRBD1|-|TRBJ1-1
CASRPTGGGTEAFF
TGTGCCAGCAGACCCACAGGGGGAGGCACTGAAGCTTTCTTT
>TRBV28|-|-|TRBJ2-7
CASRFQGRGKGYEQYF
TGTGCCAGCAGATTCCAGGGGCGGGGGAAGGGGTACGAGCAGTACTTC
>TRBV28|TRBD1|-|TRBJ2-7
CASRPQGQGSYEQYF
TGTGCCAGCAGACCCCAAGGACAGGGTTCCTACGAGCAGTACTTC
>TRBV5-1|TRBD2|-|TRBJ2-3
CASSLSGLAGDRADTQYF
TGCGCCAGCAGCTTGAGCGGACTAGCGGGAGATCGGGCAGATACGCAGTATTTT
>TRBV5-1|-|-|TRBJ2-3
CASSYQTFTDTQYF
TGCGCCAGCAGCTACCAGACTTTCACAGATACGCAGTATTTT
>TRBV12-3/TRBV12-4|-|-|TRBJ2-7
CASSYNREQYF
TGTGCCAGCAGTTACAACCGAGAGCAGTACTTC
>TRBV6-5|TRBD2|-|TRBJ2-7
CASTMTSGRAYEQYF
TGTGCCAGCACCATGACTAGCGGGAGGGCCTACGAGCAGTACTTC
>TRBV6-5|-|-|TRBJ2-3
CASSLTSGVDTQYF
TGTGCCAGCAGCCTAACGTCGGGGGTGGATACGCAGTATTTT
>TRBV3-1/TRBV3-2|-|-|TRBJ2-7
CASSQDKTGVNYEQYF
TGTGCCAGCAGCCAAGATAAAACGGGAGTGAACTACGAGCAGTACTTC
>TRBV28|-|-|TRBJ2-2
CASILSGTGELFF
TGTGCCAGCATCCTATCCGGCACCGGGGAGCTGTTTTTT
>TRBV18|-|-|TRBJ1-1
CASSPELLSANTEAFF
TGTGCCAGCTCACCCGAACTACTATCTGCAAACACTGAAGCTTTCTTT
>TRBV3-1/TRBV3-2|-|-|TRBJ2-3
CASSQDWGSQGTQYF
TGTGCCAGCAGCCAAGATTGGGGCTCACAAGGTACGCAGTATTTT
>TRBV29-1|TRBD1|few|TRBJ2-3
CSVEGQGVITDTQYF
TGCAGCGTTGAGGGACAGGGAGTAATCACAGATACGCAGTATTTT
>TRBV28|-|-|TRBJ2-7
CASSLELTGLYEQYF
TGTGCCAGCAGTTTGGAGCTAACGGGACTGTACGAGCAGTACTTC
>TRBV18|TRBD2|few|TRBJ2-2
CASSPSSGSSGELFF
TGTGCCAGCTCACCTTCTAGCGGGAGCTCCGGGGAGCTGTTTTTT
>TRBV6-1|TRBD1|-|TRBJ2-7
CASSGPGTGVSYEQYF
TGTGCCAGCAGTGGACCCGGGACAGGGGTTTCCTACGAGCAGTACTTC
>TRBV3-1/TRBV3-2|-|-|TRBJ1-1
CASSQGTSEAFF
TGTGCCAGCAGCCAAGGGACATCTGAAGCTTTCTTT
>TRBV20-1|-|-|TRBJ1-1
CSASDRLNTEAFF
TGCAGTGCTAGTGACAGATTGAACACTGAAGCTTTCTTT
>TRBV15|TRBD2|-|TRBJ2-3
CATSRGAGGNTDTQYF
TGTGCCACCAGCAGGGGGGCGGGAGGGAACACAGATACGCAGTATTTT
>TRBV7-2|-|once|TRBJ2-1
CASSLAPGNEQFF
TGTGCCAGCAGCTTAGCGCCCGGGAATGAGCAGTTCTTC
>TRBV4-2|TRBD1|-|TRBJ1-3
CASSQRDREYTIYF
TGTGCCAGCAGCCAAAGGGACAGGGAATACACCATATATTTT
>TRBV13|TRBD1|many|TRBJ1-1
CASSLGRQGILNTEAFF
TGTGCCAGCAGCTTAGGCAGACAGGGCATATTGAACACTGAAGCTTTCTTT
>TRBV28|TRBD1|-|TRBJ2-7
CASSFETGDFYEQYF
TGTGCCAGCAGTTTTGAGACAGGGGACTTCTACGAGCAGTACTTC